The 8 T cell receptor beta chains presented below share a single source sample, sequenced in a study of OX40 agonist ivuxolimab in advanced cancers. Some clones are missing from TCRdb's copy, which holds only in-frame ones; the method was immunoSEQ multiplex PCR. The sample carries about 32,000 clones, about 83% recorded once. The specimen was CD4+ or CD8+ T cells sorted from blood, collected in a trial of the OX40 agonist ivuxolimab. These receptors came from an adult with an advanced solid tumor such as melanoma, head and neck, liver or kidney cancer.

The chain recombines TRBV9 with TRBJ2-1, with D perhaps TRBD2 (5 bases). V shed 4 bases and J shed 3 bases, with 20 bases lying between them. Germline-derived CDR1 and CDR2 are SGDLS and YYNGEE. The CDR3 covers 17 residues. DNA for the CDR3: TGTGCCAGCAGCTCCTCTAAGGACGGGAAAGGCTACAATGAGCAGTTCTTC. This codes for CASSSSKDGKGYNEQFF. The whole variable domain, filled in from reference TRBV9 and TRBJ2-1, reads DSGVTQTPKHLITATGQRVTLRCSPRSGDLSVYWYQQSLDQGLQFLIQYYNGEERAKGNILERFSAQQFPDLHSELNLSSLELGDSALYFCASSSSKDGKGYNEQFFGPGTRLTVL.

This clone was observed a handful of times. The rearrangement links TRBV7-9 to TRBJ2-7; unclear D gene. V was cut by 5 bases and J by 6 bases, with 8 bases left in between. The germline gives CDR1 SEHNR, CDR2 FQNEAQ (reference sequence). The CDR3 sequence is 11 residues long. As DNA, the CDR3 is TGTGCCAGCAGCGTAGACGCCGAGCAGTACTTC. Translating it yields CASSVDAEQYF.

The table lists this clone with a few counts. CDR3 nucleotide sequence: TGTGCCAGCAGTTCCTCCACAGGGGGAAACAATCAGCCCCAGCATTTT. Translation gives CASSSSTGGNNQPQHF. The chain is built from TRBV27 and TRBJ1-5; 8 nucleotides match TRBD1. From germline, CDR1 is MNHEY and CDR2 SMNVEV (reference sequence). This CDR3 has 16 amino acids. The junction had 8 bases not matched to a gene; V was cut back by 4 bases and J by 3 bases.

In its sample, this clone was seen once. J is TRBJ2-7 and V is TRBV11-2; 10 nucleotides align to TRBD2. The V and J ends lost 5 bases and 3 bases, in that order; junction bases with no gene match: 7. The CDR3 has 15 amino acids. Germline V gene lookup returns CDR1 SGHAT and CDR2 FQNNGV. The CDR3 spells CASSQTSGPLYEQYF. CDR3 DNA: TGTGCCAGCAGCCAGACTAGCGGGCCCCTCTACGAGCAGTACTTC.

V is TRBV7-8 and J is TRBJ1-2, with 8 nucleotides matching TRBD1. Germline CDR1 reads SGHVS; CDR2 reads FQNEAQ. Trimming cost V 4 bases and J 4 bases; bases outside gene matches: 8. CDR3 length equals 15 residues. The CDR3 here is CASSWLDREGYGYTF. The CDR3 region has the DNA TGTGCCAGCAGCTGGTTGGACAGGGAGGGCTATGGCTACACCTTC. Full variable domain (rest looked up from reference TRBV7-8 and TRBJ1-2): GAGVSQSPRYKVAKRGQDVALRCDPISGHVSLFWYQQALGQGPEFLTYFQNEAQLDKSGLPSDRFFAERPEGSVSTLKIQRTQQEDSAVYLCASSWLDREGYGYTFGSGTRLTVV.

The rearrangement joins TRBV7-9 to TRBJ1-5; D is ambiguous. Germline assignment: CDR1 SEHNR and CDR2 FQNEAQ (reference sequence). This CDR3 spans 14 amino acids. The V and J ends lost 2 bases and 0 bases respectively, with 5 bases between them. The CDR3 DNA follows: TGTGCCAGCAGCTTACGGGATAGCAATCAGCCCCAGCATTTT. Amino acid sequence: CASSLRDSNQPQHF.

The chain combines TRBV27 with TRBJ2-3; D is perhaps TRBD2 (6 bases). This CDR3 has 14 amino acids. The V and J ends lost 4 bases and 2 bases respectively, with 10 bases between them. Germline V lookup: CDR1 MNHEY, CDR2 SMNVEV (reference sequence). CDR3 sequence (DNA): TGTGCCAGCAGTTCGGGGGACTTCACAGATACGCAGTATTTT. This codes for CASSSGDFTDTQYF.

The V call is TRBV7-3, the J call TRBJ1-2; 10 bases agree with TRBD1. Germline CDR1 SGHTA, CDR2 FQGTGA. Germline trimming cut 2 bases from V and 6 bases from J; bases unmatched to any gene: 6. This CDR3 comprises 15 residues. The CDR3 loop is CASSLGSGTGDGYTF. The CDR3 bases are TGTGCCAGCAGCTTAGGGTCCGGGACAGGGGATGGCTACACCTTC.